These 24 T cell receptor beta chains were sequenced from one sample in a study of beta chain features in type 1 diabetes. General study results and limits: Significant though moderate, a shortening of TCRB CDR3s appeared in all four CD4+ subsets of Type 1 diabetes patients.

Reverse transcribing all isolated RNA meant expressed TCRB transcripts were sequenced. Repertoires were generated with immunoSEQ multiplex PCR, while TCRdb's copy carries only in-frame clones and drops some. The table includes roughly 160,000 clones, over 6% detected once. For these receptors, no antigen is known. The sequencing input was central memory CD4+ T cells from blood. Receptors originate from a man younger than 30 with type 1 diabetes.

The sample holds many counts of this clone. The gene calls are TRBV5-1 and TRBJ2-5; D uncertain. The V end was cut by 5 bases, the J end by 0 bases, with 11 bases between. Germline assignment: CDR1 SGHRS and CDR2 YFSETQ. This CDR3 is 14 amino acids long. The CDR3 reads CASSSTANQETQYF. CDR3 DNA sequence: TGCGCCAGCAGTTCCACAGCAAACCAAGAGACCCAGTACTTC.

This clone was detected a few times. The V gene is TRBV11-2, the J gene TRBJ2-7; 7 bases agree with TRBD2. The CDR3 loop spans 14 amino acids. Trimming at V came to 8 bases and at J to 0 bases, leaving 7 bases not matched to a gene. Germline assignment: CDR1 SGHAT and CDR2 FQNNGV. CDR3 in DNA: TGTGCCAGCCGCTGGGGGGGACCCTCCTACGAGCAGTACTTC. Its protein is CASRWGGPSYEQYF.

The sample holds a few counts of this clone. The chain carries TRBV12-2 and TRBJ1-1. TRBV12-2 constitutes a pseudogene. This CDR3 has 16 residues. The CDR3 region has the DNA TGTGCAAGTCGCTCCCGGTGGGGAGGGGCGAACACTGAAGCTTTCTTT. Translated, it gives CASRSRWGGANTEAFF.

This chain connects TRBV28 to TRBJ1-4; 9 bases match TRBD1. The germline CDR1 and CDR2 sequences are MDHEN and SYDVKM. The J segment lost 5 bases and the V segment lost 6 bases, leaving 7 bases of the junction unmatched. The CDR3 totals 15 residues. CDR3 amino acids: CASRPPGQGNEKLFF. Here the CDR3 DNA reads TGTGCCAGCAGACCTCCGGGACAGGGCAATGAAAAACTGTTTTTT.

This clone was seen a handful of times. The chain is built from TRBV5-6 and TRBJ2-7; TRBD2 matches at 14 bases. Per the germline V gene, CDR1 is SGHDT and CDR2 is YYEEEE. This CDR3 comprises 15 residues. The V segment lost 2 bases and the J segment 4 bases; nucleotides outside the gene matches: 2. Here the CDR3 DNA reads TGTGCCAGCAGCTTTGGGACTAGCGGGAGATACGAGCAGTACTTC. This translates into CASSFGTSGRYEQYF.

This chain uses TRBV9 with TRBJ2-1; 11 bases are a match to TRBD2. Germline-derived CDR1 and CDR2 are SGDLS and YYNGEE. This CDR3 has 15 amino acids. V lost 5 bases to trimming and J lost 6 bases; unmatched junction nucleotides: 7. The DNA of the CDR3 is TGTGCCAGCAGAGAGGGGCTAGCGGGGGGCAATGAGCAGTTCTTC. Translating it yields CASREGLAGGNEQFF.

This clone was seen only a few times. The J gene is TRBJ2-1, the V gene TRBV5-1, with a possible D match to TRBD2 (5 bases). Germline CDR1 SGHRS, CDR2 YFSETQ. V was pared by 7 bases and J by 0 bases, with 14 bases between. The CDR3 sequence is 15 residues long. The CDR3 DNA reads TGCGCCAGCTCGTCGGAGGTGGGCTCCTACAATGAGCAGTTCTTC. This gives the protein CASSSEVGSYNEQFF.

This clone was seen a few times. V usage is TRBV19 and J usage is TRBJ2-2; tentatively, D is TRBD1 (6 bases). Germline CDR1 reads LNHDA; CDR2 reads SQIVND (reference sequence). There are 15 residues in the CDR3. V was pared by 8 bases and J by 4 bases, with 17 bases between. As DNA, the CDR3 is TGTGCCAGTTTACTACAGGGAATCGGCACCGGGGAGCTGTTTTTT. The encoded protein is CASLLQGIGTGELFF.

The chain employs TRBV7-9 and TRBJ2-1, with TRBD2 matching 9 bases. CDR3 length: 15 amino acids. J was trimmed by 10 bases and V by 5 bases; bases with no gene match: 12. Germline lookup yields CDR1 SEHNR and CDR2 FQNEAQ (reference sequence). For the CDR3, the DNA is TGTGCCAGCAGCCCGGTGGCTAGCGGGAATGGGGAGCAGTTCTTC. As protein: CASSPVASGNGEQFF.

The V call is TRBV11-2, the J call TRBJ2-3; tentatively, D is TRBD2 (6 bases). CDR1 is SGHAT and CDR2 is FQNNGV in the germline V gene. The CDR3 loop spans 16 amino acids. V lost 5 bases, J lost 0 bases, and 15 bases lay in between. The CDR3 nucleotides are TGTGCCAGCAGCCCCCTAGCGTCCTTGAGCACAGATACGCAGTATTTT. Translating gives CASSPLASLSTDTQYF.

The table lists this clone with a few counts. The chain recombines TRBV28 with TRBJ2-5; tentative D call: TRBD1 (6 bases). There are 15 residues in the CDR3. The ends were cut back, 8 bases at V and 7 bases at J, with 23 bases in the middle. CDR1 and CDR2 (germline): MDHEN, SYDVKM. The CDR3 protein is CASSSLSNRDWTQYF. In DNA, the CDR3 is TGTGCCAGCTCGAGCTTATCAAACAGGGATTGGACCCAGTACTTC.

The chain carries TRBV7-9 and TRBJ2-3; no clear D gene. The CDR3 contains 14 residues. V was pared by 5 bases and J by 0 bases, with 9 bases between. Germline V lookup: CDR1 SEHNR, CDR2 FQNEAQ (reference sequence). CDR3 amino acids: CASSLWRSTDTQYF. In DNA, the CDR3 is TGTGCCAGCAGCCTCTGGCGGAGCACAGATACGCAGTATTTT.

There are a few counts of this clone. The chain recombines TRBV28 with TRBJ2-7, with D perhaps matching TRBD1 (8 bases). In germline, CDR1 is MDHEN, CDR2 SYDVKM. V was cut by 6 bases and J by 6 bases, with 21 bases left in between. The CDR3 has 15 amino acids. DNA of the CDR3: TGTGCCAGCAGAGCCCGGACAGGGAGGGGGAGCGAGCAGTACTTC. Protein product: CASRARTGRGSEQYF.

The V and J genes are TRBV18 and TRBJ2-3, with D possibly being TRBD2 (5 bases). This CDR3 has 14 amino acids. Trimming cost V 3 bases and J 3 bases, with 10 bases left between them. Germline assignment: CDR1 KGHSH and CDR2 LQKENI. The CDR3 sequence is CASSPLGVTDTQYF. CDR3 DNA: TGTGCCAGCTCACCGCTGGGAGTAACAGATACGCAGTATTTT.

The rearrangement joins TRBV7-2 to TRBJ2-3; weak D call: TRBD1 (5 bases). The CDR3 is 15 residues long. The germline V and J ends were trimmed by 2 bases and 7 bases, with 16 bases remaining between them. CDR1 is SGHTA and CDR2 is FQGNSA in the germline V gene. The CDR3 region is CASSLQGRVENTQYF. Here the CDR3 DNA reads TGTGCCAGCAGCTTACAGGGTAGGGTTGAGAATACGCAGTATTTT.

This clone was found many times. V is TRBV18 and J is TRBJ2-4; a weak D match, TRBD2 (6 bases). Looked up from germline, CDR1 is KGHSH and CDR2 is LQKENI. The length of the CDR3 is 13 residues. Trimming pared 7 bases from V and 9 bases from J, leaving 16 bases between. As DNA, the CDR3 is TGTGCCAGCTGCGAAGGGCGGGATGGCATTCAGTACTTC. Protein sequence: CASCEGRDGIQYF.

This clone was counted ten times or more. This chain uses TRBV16 with TRBJ1-2; D unresolved. Germline V lookup: CDR1 KGHSY, CDR2 FQNENV. This CDR3 is built from 13 residues. Trimming cost V 7 bases and J 5 bases, with 14 bases left between them. The CDR3 nucleotides are TGTGCCAGCACCCTCCAACCAGTTTATGGCTACACCTTC. This gives the protein CASTLQPVYGYTF.

The V call is TRBV29-1, the J call TRBJ1-2; TRBD1 agrees at 7 bases. CDR1 and CDR2 (germline): SQVTM, ANQGSEA. The CDR3 covers 14 residues. The junction had 9 bases not matched to a gene; V was cut back by 1 base and J by 7 bases. In DNA form, the CDR3 reads TGCAGCGTTGAAGTGATACAGGGGACGAGTGGCTACACCTTC. Protein sequence: CSVEVIQGTSGYTF. The variable domain in full, completed from reference TRBV29-1 and TRBJ1-2, reads SAVISQKPSRDICQRGTSLTIQCQVDSQVTMMFWYRQQPGQSLTLIATANQGSEATYESGFVIDKFPISRPNLTFSTLTVSNMSPEDSSIYLCSVEVIQGTSGYTFGSGTRLTVV.

The sample holds a few counts of this clone. The chain combines TRBV6-1 with TRBJ2-5, with TRBD2 identical over 8 bases. Germline V gives CDR1 MNHNS, CDR2 SASEGT. Germline trimming cut 0 bases from V and 3 bases from J; bases unmatched to any gene: 3. The CDR3 sequence is 15 residues long. CDR3 in amino acids: CASSEARSGKETQYF. CDR3 nucleotide sequence: TGTGCCAGCAGTGAAGCGCGTAGCGGGAAAGAGACCCAGTACTTC.

This clone has a handful of counts. The chain links TRBV2 to TRBJ1-1, with D tentatively TRBD1 (5 bases). The CDR3 is 16 amino acids. The V gene lost 2 bases and the J gene lost 5 bases, with 18 bases spanning the gap. Germline V gene sequence: CDR1 SNHLY, CDR2 FYNNEI. The CDR3 DNA reads as TGTGCCAGCAGTGAAAGCCAGGGTCGTTGGGGAACTGAAGCTTTCTTT. It encodes CASSESQGRWGTEAFF.

The chain couples TRBV14 to TRBJ2-5; the D gene is possibly TRBD2 (8 bases). V dropped 3 bases and J dropped 3 bases, with 20 bases sitting between them. Germline loops: CDR1 SGHDN, CDR2 FVKESK. The CDR3 runs to 17 residues. CDR3 DNA sequence: TGTGCCAGCAGCCATTCCGGTCCGGGAGGGGGCAAAGAGACCCAGTACTTC. This encodes CASSHSGPGGGKETQYF.

This chain connects TRBV5-1 to TRBJ1-1; D perhaps matches TRBD1 (6 bases). Germline lookup yields CDR1 SGHRS and CDR2 YFSETQ. The CDR3 runs 13 residues. The ends were cut back, 4 bases at V and 4 bases at J, with 11 bases in the middle. CDR3 DNA: TGCGCCAGCAGCCAGGACAGTCTCACTGAAGCTTTCTTT. Its protein is CASSQDSLTEAFF.

The chain employs TRBV30 and TRBJ1-3, with D perhaps matching TRBD1 (5 bases). The CDR3 consists of 14 residues. Trimming stripped 1 base from V and 0 bases from J, with 7 bases between. Looked up from germline, CDR1 is GTSNPN and CDR2 is SVGIG (reference sequence). The CDR3 region has the DNA TGTGCCTGGAGTGAGGGGTTCTCTGGAAACACCATATATTTT. Protein: CAWSEGFSGNTIYF.

The table lists this clone with a few counts. The genes are TRBV28 and TRBJ1-5; TRBD1 agrees at 7 bases. The germline CDR1 and CDR2 sequences are MDHEN and SYDVKM. CDR3 size: 15 residues. V was pared by 6 bases and J by 2 bases, with 7 bases of the junction left unmatched. In DNA form, the CDR3 reads TGTGCCAGCAGGCGACAGGGTATGGGCAATCAGCCCCAGCATTTT. Translated: CASRRQGMGNQPQHF.